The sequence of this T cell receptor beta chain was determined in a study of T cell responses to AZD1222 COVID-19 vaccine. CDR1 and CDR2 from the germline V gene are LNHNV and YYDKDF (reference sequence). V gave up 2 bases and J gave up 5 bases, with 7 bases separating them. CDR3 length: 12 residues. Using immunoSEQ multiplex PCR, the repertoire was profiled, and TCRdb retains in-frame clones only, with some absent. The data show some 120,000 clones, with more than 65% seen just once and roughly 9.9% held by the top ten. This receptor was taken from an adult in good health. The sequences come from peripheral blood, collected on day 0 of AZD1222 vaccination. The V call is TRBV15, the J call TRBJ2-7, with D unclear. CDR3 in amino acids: CATSRLNDEQYF. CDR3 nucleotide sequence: TGTGCCACCAGCAGACTAAATGACGAGCAGTACTTC.